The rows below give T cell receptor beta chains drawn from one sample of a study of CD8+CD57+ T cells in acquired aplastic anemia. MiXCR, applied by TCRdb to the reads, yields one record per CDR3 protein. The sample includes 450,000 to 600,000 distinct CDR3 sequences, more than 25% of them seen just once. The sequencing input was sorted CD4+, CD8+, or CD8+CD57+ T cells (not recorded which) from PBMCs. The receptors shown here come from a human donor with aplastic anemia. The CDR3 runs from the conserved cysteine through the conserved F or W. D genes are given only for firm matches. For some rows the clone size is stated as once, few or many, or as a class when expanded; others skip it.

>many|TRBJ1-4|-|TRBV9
TGTGCCAGCAGCCAATTTGATGTCGAAAAACTGTTTTTT
CASSQFDVEKLFF
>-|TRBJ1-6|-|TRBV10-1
TGCGCCAGCAGTGTAAGTTTCCGCAGGGATAATTCACCCCTCCACTTT
CASSVSFRRDNSPLHF
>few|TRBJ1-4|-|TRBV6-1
TGTGCCAGCAGCCTAATTCAGGGGTGGGGTGAAAAACTGTTTTTT
CASSLIQGWGEKLFF
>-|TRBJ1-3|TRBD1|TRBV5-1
TGCGCCAGCAGCTGGGACAGACCTGGAAACACCATATATTTT
CASSWDRPGNTIYF
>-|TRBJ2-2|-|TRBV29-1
TGCAGCGTATACAGGGGAGGCACCGGGGAACTGTTTTTT
CSVYRGGTGELFF
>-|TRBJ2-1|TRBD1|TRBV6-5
TGTGCCAGCAGTTGGGGACAGCTCCTCATCTTC
CASSWGQLLIF
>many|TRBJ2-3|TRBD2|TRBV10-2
TGCGCCAGCAGTGAGTCACTAGCGGGAGGTATAGATACGCAGTATTTT
CASSESLAGGIDTQYF
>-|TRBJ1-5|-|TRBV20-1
TGCAGTGCTAGAGATCAAATTGGTGCAGGGGGCAATCAGCCCCAGCATTTT
CSARDQIGAGGNQPQHF
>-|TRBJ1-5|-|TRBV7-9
TGTGCCAGCAGCCGTGGATGGACAGACAATCAGCCCCAGCATTTT
CASSRGWTDNQPQHF
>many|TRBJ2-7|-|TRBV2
TGTGCCAGCAAAATCGGGCCCTACGAGCAGTACTTC
CASKIGPYEQYF
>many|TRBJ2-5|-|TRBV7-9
TGTGCCAGCAGGTCTGGGGAGACCCAGTACTTC
CASRSGETQYF
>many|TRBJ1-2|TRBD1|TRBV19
TGTGCCAGTAGTACGGGACAGCGGGGTGGCTACACCTTC
CASSTGQRGGYTF
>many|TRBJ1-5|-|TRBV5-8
TGTGCCAGCAGCTTGGCCACGACAGATGATCAGCCCCAGCATTTT
CASSLATTDDQPQHF
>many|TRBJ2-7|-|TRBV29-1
TGCAGCGTTGAGGACCGGGACATCGGTTACGAGCAGTACTTC
CSVEDRDIGYEQYF
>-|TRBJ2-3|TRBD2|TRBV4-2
TGTGCCAGCGGCGGGGGGGCCCCAGATACGCAGTATTTT
CASGGGAPDTQYF
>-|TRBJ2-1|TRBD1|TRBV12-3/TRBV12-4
TGTGCCAGCAGACTCCGGGACAGTTCCTACAATGAGCAGTTCTTC
CASRLRDSSYNEQFF
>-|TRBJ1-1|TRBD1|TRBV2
TGTGCCAGCAGTGAAGCCTTCCCGGGACAGGGAATGAACACTGAAGCTTTCTTT
CASSEAFPGQGMNTEAFF
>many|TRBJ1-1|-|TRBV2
TGTGCCACCCAATACTCCAGGGTTTTCACTGAAGCTTTCTTT
CATQYSRVFTEAFF
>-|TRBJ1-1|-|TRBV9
TGTGCCAGCAGCGACCGGGCCCGAGGGACTGAAGCTTTCTTT
CASSDRARGTEAFF
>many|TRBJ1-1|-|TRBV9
TGTGCCAGCAGCGTAAATTCCGGGGAAGCTTTCTTT
CASSVNSGEAFF
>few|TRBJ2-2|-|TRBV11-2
TGTGCCAGCAGCGAAAACAGGAACACCGGGGAGCTGTTTTTT
CASSENRNTGELFF
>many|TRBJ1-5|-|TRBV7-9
TGTGCCAGCAGCTTTGACGGGGAGGGAAATCAGCCCCAGCATTTT
CASSFDGEGNQPQHF
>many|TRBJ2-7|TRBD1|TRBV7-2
TGTGCCAGCAGCTTAGTTGCCGGGACAGAGTACGAGCAGTACTTC
CASSLVAGTEYEQYF
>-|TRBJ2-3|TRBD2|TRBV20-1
TGCAGTGGACTAGCCCTAATGGGCACAGATACGCAGTATTTT
CSGLALMGTDTQYF
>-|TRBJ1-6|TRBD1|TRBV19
TGTGCCCGAGGAAGGACAGGGCCTAATTCACCCCTCCACTTT
CARGRTGPNSPLHF
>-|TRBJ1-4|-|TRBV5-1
TGCGCCAGCAGCTTGGAAGGGGTCACTAATGAAAAACTGTTTTTT
CASSLEGVTNEKLFF
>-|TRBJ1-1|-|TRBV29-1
TGCAGCGTGGCGGGGGATCAGGACACTGAAGCTTTCTTT
CSVAGDQDTEAFF
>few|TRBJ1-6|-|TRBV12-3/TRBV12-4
TGTGCCAGCAGTTTAGAGTCCGCTTGGTCACCCCTCCACTTT
CASSLESAWSPLHF
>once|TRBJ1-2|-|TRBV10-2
TGCGCCAGCAGCGAAGAAGGGATAGTCGCTGGCTACACCTTC
CASSEEGIVAGYTF
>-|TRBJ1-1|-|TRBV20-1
TGCAGTGCTAGACAGGGGACAACCGGTGAAGCTTTCTTT
CSARQGTTGEAFF
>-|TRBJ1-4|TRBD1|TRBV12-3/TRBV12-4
TGTGCCAGCAGTCCGATCGGGCCCGGGACAGCTTCATTT
CASSPIGPGTASF
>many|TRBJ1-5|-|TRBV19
TGTGCCAGTAGTATCGAGGGGGGCAATCAGCCCCAGCATTTT
CASSIEGGNQPQHF